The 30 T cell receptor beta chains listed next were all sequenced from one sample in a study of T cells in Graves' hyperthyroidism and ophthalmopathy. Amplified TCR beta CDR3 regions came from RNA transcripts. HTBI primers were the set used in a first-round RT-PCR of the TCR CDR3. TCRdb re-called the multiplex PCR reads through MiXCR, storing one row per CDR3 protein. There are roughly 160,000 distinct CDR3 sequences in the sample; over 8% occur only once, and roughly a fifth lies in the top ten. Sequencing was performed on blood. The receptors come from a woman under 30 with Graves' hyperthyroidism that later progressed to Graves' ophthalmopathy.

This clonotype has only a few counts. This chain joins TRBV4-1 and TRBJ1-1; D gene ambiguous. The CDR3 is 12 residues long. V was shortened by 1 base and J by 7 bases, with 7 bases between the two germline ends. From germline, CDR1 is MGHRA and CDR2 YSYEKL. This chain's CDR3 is CASSQAGIEAFF. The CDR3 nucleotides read TGCGCCAGCAGCCAAGCTGGGATTGAAGCTTTCTTT.

CDR3 DNA: TGCGCCAGCAGCCAACCCGCGGGACCCCGCCGAACAGATACGCAGTATTTT. It codes for CASSQPAGPRRTDTQYF. This sequence joins TRBV4-1 and TRBJ2-3; maybe TRBD2 (6 bases). The CDR3 has 17 residues. V gave up 2 bases and J gave up 3 bases, with 18 bases separating them. CDR1 and CDR2 (germline): MGHRA, YSYEKL.

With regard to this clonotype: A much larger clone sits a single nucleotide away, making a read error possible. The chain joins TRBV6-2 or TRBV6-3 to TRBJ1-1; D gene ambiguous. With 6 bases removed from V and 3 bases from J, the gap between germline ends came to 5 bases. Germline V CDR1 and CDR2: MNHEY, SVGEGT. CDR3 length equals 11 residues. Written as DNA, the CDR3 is TGTGCCAGCAGCCGATACACTGAAGCTTTCTTT. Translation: CASSRYTEAFF.

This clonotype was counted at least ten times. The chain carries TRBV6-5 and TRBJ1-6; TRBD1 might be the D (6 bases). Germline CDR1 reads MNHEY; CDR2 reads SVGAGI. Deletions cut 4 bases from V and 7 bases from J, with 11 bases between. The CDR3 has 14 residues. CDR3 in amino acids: CASSSTGRNSPLHF. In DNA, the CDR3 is TGTGCCAGCAGTTCTACAGGGCGGAATTCACCCCTCCACTTT.

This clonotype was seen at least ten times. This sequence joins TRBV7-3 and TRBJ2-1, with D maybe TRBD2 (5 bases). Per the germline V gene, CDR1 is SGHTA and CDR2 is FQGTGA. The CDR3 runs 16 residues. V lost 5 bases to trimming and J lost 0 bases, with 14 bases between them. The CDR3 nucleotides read TGTGCCAGCAGCCCATCTGAGCGGAGCTCCTACAATGAGCAGTTCTTC. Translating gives CASSPSERSSYNEQFF.

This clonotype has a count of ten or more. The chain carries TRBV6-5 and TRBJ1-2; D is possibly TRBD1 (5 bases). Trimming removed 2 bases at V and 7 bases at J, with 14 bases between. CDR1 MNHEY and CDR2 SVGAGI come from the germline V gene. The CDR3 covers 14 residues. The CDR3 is CASSYPDSPLGYTF. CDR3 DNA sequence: TGTGCCAGCAGTTACCCTGACAGCCCTCTTGGCTACACCTTC.

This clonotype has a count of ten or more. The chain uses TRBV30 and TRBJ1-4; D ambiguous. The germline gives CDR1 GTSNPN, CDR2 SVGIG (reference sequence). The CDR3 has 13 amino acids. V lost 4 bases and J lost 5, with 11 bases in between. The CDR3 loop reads CAWNDRENEKLFF. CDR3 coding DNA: TGTGCCTGGAACGACCGGGAAAATGAAAAACTGTTTTTT.

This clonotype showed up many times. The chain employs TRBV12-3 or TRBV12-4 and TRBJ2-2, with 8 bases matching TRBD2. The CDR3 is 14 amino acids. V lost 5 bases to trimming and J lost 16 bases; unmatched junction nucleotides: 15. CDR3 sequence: CASSPGGTLFLKFF. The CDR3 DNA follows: TGTGCCAGCAGTCCGGGAGGGACACTATTCTTAAAGTTTTTT.

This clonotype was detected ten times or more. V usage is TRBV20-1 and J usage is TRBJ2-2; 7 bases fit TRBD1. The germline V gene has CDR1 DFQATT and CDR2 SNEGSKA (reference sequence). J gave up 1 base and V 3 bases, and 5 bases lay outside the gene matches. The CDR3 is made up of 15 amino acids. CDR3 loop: CSASWGQRNTGELFF. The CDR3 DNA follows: TGCAGTGCTAGCTGGGGACAGAGGAACACCGGGGAGCTGTTTTTT.

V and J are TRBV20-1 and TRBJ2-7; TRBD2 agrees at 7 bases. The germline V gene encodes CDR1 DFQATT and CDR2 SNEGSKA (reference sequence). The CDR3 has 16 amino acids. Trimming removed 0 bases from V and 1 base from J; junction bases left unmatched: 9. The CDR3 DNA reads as TGCAGTGCTAGAGAGGGGAGTCTAGCGGCATCCTACGAGCAGTACTTC. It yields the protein CSAREGSLAASYEQYF.

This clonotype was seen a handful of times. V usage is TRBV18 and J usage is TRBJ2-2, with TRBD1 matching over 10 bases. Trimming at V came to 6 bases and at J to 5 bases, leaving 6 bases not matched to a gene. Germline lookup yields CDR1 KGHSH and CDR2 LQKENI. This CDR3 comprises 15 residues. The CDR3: CASSHRQGATGELFF. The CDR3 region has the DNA TGTGCCAGCTCCCACCGACAGGGGGCAACCGGGGAGCTGTTTTTT.

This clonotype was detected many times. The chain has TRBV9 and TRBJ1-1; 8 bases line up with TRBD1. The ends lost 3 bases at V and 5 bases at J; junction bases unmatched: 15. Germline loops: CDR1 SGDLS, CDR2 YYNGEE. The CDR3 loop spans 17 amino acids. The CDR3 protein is CASSDPPGQALGTEAFF. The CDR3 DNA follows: TGTGCCAGCAGCGACCCCCCGGGACAGGCCCTGGGGACTGAAGCTTTCTTT.

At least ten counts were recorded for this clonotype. The CDR3 DNA reads TGCAGCGTGGAAACTAGCGGAGAAACATACGAGCAGTACTTC. Translating gives CSVETSGETYEQYF. This rearrangement joins TRBV29-1 to TRBJ2-7; 8 bases map to TRBD2. This CDR3 has 14 amino acids. V lost 6 bases, J lost 4 bases, and 11 bases stayed unmatched. The germline gives CDR1 SQVTM, CDR2 ANQGSEA.

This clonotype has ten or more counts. The CDR3 region has the DNA TGTGCCAGCAGCCAGACTAGCGGGGGAACCCAAGAGACCCAGTACTTC. This sequence encodes CASSQTSGGTQETQYF. The chain employs TRBV11-2 and TRBJ2-5; 12 positions match TRBD2. J lost 1 base, V lost 5 bases, and 5 bases had no gene match. The CDR3 covers 16 residues. Germline V gene sequence: CDR1 SGHAT, CDR2 FQNNGV.

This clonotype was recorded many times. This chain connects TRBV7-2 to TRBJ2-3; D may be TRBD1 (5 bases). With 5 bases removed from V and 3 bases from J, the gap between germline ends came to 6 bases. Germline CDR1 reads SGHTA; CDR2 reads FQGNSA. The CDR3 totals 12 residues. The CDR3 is CASSGATDTQYF. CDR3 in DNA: TGTGCCAGCAGCGGGGCTACAGATACGCAGTATTTT.

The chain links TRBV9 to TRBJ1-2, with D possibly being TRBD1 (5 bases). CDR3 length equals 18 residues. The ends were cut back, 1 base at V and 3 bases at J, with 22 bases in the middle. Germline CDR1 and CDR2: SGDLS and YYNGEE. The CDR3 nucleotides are TGTGCCAGCAGCGTACACCCCCTACGGGACGTCACTGACTATGGCTACACCTTC. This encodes CASSVHPLRDVTDYGYTF. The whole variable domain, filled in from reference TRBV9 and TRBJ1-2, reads DSGVTQTPKHLITATGQRVTLRCSPRSGDLSVYWYQQSLDQGLQFLIQYYNGEERAKGNILERFSAQQFPDLHSELNLSSLELGDSALYFCASSVHPLRDVTDYGYTFGSGTRLTVV.

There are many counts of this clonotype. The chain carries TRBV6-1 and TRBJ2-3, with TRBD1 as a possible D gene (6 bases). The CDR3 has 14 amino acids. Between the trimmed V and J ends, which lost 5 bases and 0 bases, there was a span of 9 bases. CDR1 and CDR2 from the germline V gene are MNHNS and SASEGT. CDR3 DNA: TGTGCCAGCAGTACAGGGATTAGCACAGATACGCAGTATTTT. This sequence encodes CASSTGISTDTQYF.

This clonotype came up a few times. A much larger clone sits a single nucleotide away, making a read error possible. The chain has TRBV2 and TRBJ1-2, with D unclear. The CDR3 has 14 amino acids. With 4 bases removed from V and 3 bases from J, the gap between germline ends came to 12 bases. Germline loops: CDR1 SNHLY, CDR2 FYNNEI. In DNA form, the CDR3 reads TGTGCCAGCAGTGCCTCACCCCGAGACTATGGCTACACCTTC. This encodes CASSASPRDYGYTF.

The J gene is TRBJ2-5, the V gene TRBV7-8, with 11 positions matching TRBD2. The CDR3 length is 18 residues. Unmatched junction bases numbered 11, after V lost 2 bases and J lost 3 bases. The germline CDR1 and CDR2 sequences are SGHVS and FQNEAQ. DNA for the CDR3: TGTGCCAGCAGCTTACCGCGACTAGCGGGAACGCTAGAAGAGACCCAGTACTTC. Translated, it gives CASSLPRLAGTLEETQYF.

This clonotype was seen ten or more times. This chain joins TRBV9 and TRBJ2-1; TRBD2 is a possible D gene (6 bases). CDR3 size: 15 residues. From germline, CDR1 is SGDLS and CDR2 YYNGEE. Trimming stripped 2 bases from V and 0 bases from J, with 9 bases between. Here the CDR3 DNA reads TGTGCCAGCAGCGTGGGGGGAGCCTCCTACAATGAGCAGTTCTTC. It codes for CASSVGGASYNEQFF.

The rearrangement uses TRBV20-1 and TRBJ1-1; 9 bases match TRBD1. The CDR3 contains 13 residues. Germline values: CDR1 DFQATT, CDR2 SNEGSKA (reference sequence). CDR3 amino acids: CRAKGQGIFEAFF. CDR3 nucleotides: TGCAGGGCAAAGGGACAGGGCATATTTGAAGCTTTCTTT.

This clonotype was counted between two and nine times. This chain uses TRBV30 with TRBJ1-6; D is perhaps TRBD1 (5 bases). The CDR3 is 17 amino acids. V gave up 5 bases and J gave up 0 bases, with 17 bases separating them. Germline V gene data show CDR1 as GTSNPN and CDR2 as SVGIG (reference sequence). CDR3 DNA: TGTGCCTGGGAGAATTCAGGGAGAAGCTCCTATAATTCACCCCTCCACTTT. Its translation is CAWENSGRSSYNSPLHF.

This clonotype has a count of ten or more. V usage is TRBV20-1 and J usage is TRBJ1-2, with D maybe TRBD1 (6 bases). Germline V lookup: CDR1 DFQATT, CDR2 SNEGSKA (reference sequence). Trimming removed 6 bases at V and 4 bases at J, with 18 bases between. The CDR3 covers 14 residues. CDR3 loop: CSAPPQGKGYGYTF. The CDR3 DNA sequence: TGCAGTGCCCCACCCCAGGGGAAAGGCTATGGCTACACCTTC.

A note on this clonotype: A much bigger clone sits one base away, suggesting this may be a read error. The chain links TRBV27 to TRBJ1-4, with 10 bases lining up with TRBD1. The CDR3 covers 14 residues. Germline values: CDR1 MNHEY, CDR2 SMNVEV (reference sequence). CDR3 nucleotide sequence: TGTGCCGGCAGTGCGACAGGGGGCTTTGAAAAACTGTTTTTT. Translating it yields CAGSATGGFEKLFF.

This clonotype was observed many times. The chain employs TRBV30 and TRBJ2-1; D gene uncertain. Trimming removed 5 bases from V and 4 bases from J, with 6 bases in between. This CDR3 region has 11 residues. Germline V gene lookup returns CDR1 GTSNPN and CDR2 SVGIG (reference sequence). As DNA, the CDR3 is TGTGCCTGGGCCAGTTACAATGAGCAGTTCTTC. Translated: CAWASYNEQFF.

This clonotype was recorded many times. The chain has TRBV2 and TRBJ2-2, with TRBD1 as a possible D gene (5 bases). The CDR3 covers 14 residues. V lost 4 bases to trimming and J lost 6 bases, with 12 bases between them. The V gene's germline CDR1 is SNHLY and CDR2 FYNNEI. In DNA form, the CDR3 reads TGTGCCAGCAGTGTTTGGGCAGGGTCCGGGGAGCTGTTTTTT. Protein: CASSVWAGSGELFF.

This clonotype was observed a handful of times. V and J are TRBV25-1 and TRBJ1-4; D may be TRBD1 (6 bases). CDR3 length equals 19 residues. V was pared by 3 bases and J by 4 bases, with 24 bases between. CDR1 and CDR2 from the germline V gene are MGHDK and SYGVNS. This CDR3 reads CASSENPPIPKGVNEKLFF. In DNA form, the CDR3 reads TGTGCCAGCAGTGAGAATCCCCCCATTCCAAAGGGGGTTAATGAAAAACTGTTTTTT.

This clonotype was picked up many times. CDR3 sequence: CASSSETLNTEAFF. For the CDR3, the DNA is TGTGCCAGCAGTTCCGAGACTCTGAACACTGAAGCTTTCTTT. V gene TRBV6-1 combines with J gene TRBJ1-1, with D unclear. The CDR3 is 14 amino acids. Trimming pared 5 bases from V and 0 bases from J, leaving 10 bases between. Germline CDR1 and CDR2: MNHNS and SASEGT.

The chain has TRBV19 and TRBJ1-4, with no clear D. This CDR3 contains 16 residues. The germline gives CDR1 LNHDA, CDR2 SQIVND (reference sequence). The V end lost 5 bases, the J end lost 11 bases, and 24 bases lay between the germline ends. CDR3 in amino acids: CASSRWPLFDFEKLFF. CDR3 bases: TGTGCCAGTAGTCGCTGGCCTCTTTTTGACTTCGAGAAACTGTTTTTT.

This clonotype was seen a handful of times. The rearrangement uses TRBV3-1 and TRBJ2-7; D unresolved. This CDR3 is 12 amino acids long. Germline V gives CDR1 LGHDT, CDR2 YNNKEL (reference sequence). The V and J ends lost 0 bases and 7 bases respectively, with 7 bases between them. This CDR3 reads CASSQESAEQYF. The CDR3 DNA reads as TGTGCCAGCAGCCAAGAATCAGCTGAGCAGTACTTC.